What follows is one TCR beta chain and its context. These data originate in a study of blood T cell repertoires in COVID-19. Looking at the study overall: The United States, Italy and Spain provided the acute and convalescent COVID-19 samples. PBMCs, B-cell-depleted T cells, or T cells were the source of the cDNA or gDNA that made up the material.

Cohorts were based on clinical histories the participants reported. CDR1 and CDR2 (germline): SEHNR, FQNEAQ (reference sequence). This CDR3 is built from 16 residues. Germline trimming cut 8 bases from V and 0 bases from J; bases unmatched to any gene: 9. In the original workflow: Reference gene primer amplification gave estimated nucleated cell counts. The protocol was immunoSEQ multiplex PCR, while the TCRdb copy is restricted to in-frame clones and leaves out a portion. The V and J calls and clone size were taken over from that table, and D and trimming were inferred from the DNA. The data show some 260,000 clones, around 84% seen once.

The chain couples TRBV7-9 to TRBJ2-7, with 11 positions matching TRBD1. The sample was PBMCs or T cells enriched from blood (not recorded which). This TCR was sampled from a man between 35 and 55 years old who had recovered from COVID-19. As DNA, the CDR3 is TGTGCCAGCGGGGGAGGGACAGGGGGTATCTCCTACGAGCAGTACTTC. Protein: CASGGGTGGISYEQYF.